These T cell receptor beta chains were read from a single sample in a study of OX40 agonist ivuxolimab in advanced cancers. Using immunoSEQ multiplex PCR, the repertoire was profiled, and TCRdb retains in-frame clones only, with some absent. The sample has tens of thousands of clones; approximately 88% are singletons. The material was CD4+ or CD8+ T cells sorted from blood, obtained in a trial of the OX40 agonist ivuxolimab. These receptors all stem from an adult with an advanced solid tumor such as melanoma, head and neck, liver or kidney cancer. CDR3s include the opening cysteine and the closing phenylalanine or tryptophan. D genes are given only for firm matches. The listing skips clone size in some rows; elsewhere it reads once, few, many or a size class.

D gene | J gene | clone size | CDR3 length | V gene | CDR3 protein | CDR3 DNA
. | TRBJ2-7 | once | 15 | TRBV27 | CASSFARMFTYEQYF | TGTGCCAGCAGTTTCGCCCGGATGTTTACCTACGAGCAGTACTTC
. | TRBJ2-1 | . | 11 | TRBV9 | CASSVSSEQFF | TGTGCCAGCAGCGTCTCAAGTGAGCAGTTCTTC
. | TRBJ1-1 | few | 17 | TRBV5-1 | CASSLVGANGPSTEAFF | TGCGCCAGCAGCTTGGTAGGGGCGAACGGCCCGAGCACTGAAGCTTTCTTT
. | TRBJ2-1 | . | 13 | TRBV9 | CASSPGRGNEQFF | TGTGCCAGCAGCCCCGGTCGGGGGAATGAGCAGTTCTTC
TRBD1 | TRBJ2-5 | . | 14 | TRBV14 | CASSRTGVGWTQYF | TGTGCCAGCAGTCGGACAGGGGTGGGGTGGACCCAGTACTTC
. | TRBJ2-2 | . | 15 | TRBV2 | CASSYSGTTTGELFF | TGTGCCAGCAGTTACTCCGGGACAACCACCGGGGAGCTGTTTTTT
TRBD1 | TRBJ2-2 | . | 14 | TRBV7-2 | CASTPDRATGELFF | TGTGCCAGCACCCCGGACAGGGCCACCGGGGAGCTGTTTTTT
. | TRBJ2-5 | . | 12 | TRBV18 | CASSPKGETQYF | TGTGCCAGCTCACCAAAGGGAGAGACCCAGTACTTC
TRBD1 | TRBJ1-1 | few | 14 | TRBV4-2 | CASSQTDRDSEAFF | TGTGCCAGCAGCCAGACCGACAGGGACTCTGAAGCTTTCTTT
. | TRBJ2-1 | . | 15 | TRBV11-3 | CASSPFSGKLNEQFF | TGTGCCAGCAGCCCATTTAGCGGTAAACTGAATGAGCAGTTCTTC
TRBD1 | TRBJ1-6 | . | 18 | TRBV9 | CASSGLRDRSSYNSPLHF | TGTGCCAGCAGCGGGCTCCGGGACAGGAGCTCCTATAATTCACCCCTCCACTTT
TRBD2 | TRBJ2-1 | . | 15 | TRBV7-2 | CASSRTSGTNNEQFF | TGTGCCAGCAGTCGGACTAGCGGGACTAACAATGAGCAGTTCTTC
TRBD1 | TRBJ2-7 | . | 14 | TRBV2 | CASSEAGTGEEQYF | TGTGCCAGCAGTGAAGCCGGGACAGGGGAAGAGCAGTACTTC
. | TRBJ1-6 | once | 16 | TRBV5-6 | CASSLLASNYNSPLHF | TGTGCCAGCAGCTTGCTAGCCAGCAACTATAATTCACCCCTCCACTTT
TRBD1 | TRBJ1-5 | few | 15 | TRBV7-9 | CASSRGQGGEQPQHF | TGTGCCAGCAGCCGAGGACAGGGCGGTGAACAGCCCCAGCATTTT
. | TRBJ1-2 | . | 14 | TRBV11-2 | CASSLDWKGTGYTF | TGTGCCAGCAGCTTAGATTGGAAGGGTACCGGCTACACCTTC
TRBD1 | TRBJ2-2 | . | 16 | TRBV5-5 | CASSLGTGANTGELFF | TGTGCCAGCAGCTTGGGAACAGGGGCGAACACCGGGGAGCTGTTTTTT
. | TRBJ1-2 | . | 13 | TRBV5-4 | CASGGHSDYGYTF | TGTGCCAGCGGCGGCCATTCAGACTATGGCTACACCTTC
TRBD1 | TRBJ1-3 | . | 15 | TRBV6-5 | CASSFRTGNGNTIYF | TGTGCCAGCAGTTTCCGGACAGGGAATGGAAACACCATATATTTT
TRBD1 | TRBJ1-6 | few | 13 | TRBV25-1 | CASLGQGGSPLHF | TGTGCCAGCTTGGGACAGGGGGGTTCACCCCTCCACTTT
. | TRBJ2-1 | . | 16 | TRBV10-3 | CATSLYGGSPYNEQFF | TGTGCCACCTCTCTATATGGGGGCTCACCCTACAATGAGCAGTTCTTC
. | TRBJ2-3 | . | 18 | TRBV5-4 | CASSPGTRGAGATDTQYF | TGTGCCAGCAGTCCCGGAACCCGGGGGGCGGGGGCCACAGATACGCAGTATTTT
. | TRBJ1-5 | . | 17 | TRBV28 | CASSLWLSGAGNQPQHF | TGTGCCAGCAGTTTATGGCTAAGTGGAGCGGGCAATCAGCCCCAGCATTTT
. | TRBJ2-2 | . | 14 | TRBV10-3 | CAITEPDGTGELFF | TGTGCCATCACAGAACCAGACGGCACCGGGGAGCTGTTTTTT
TRBD1 | TRBJ1-3 | . | 16 | TRBV7-2 | CASSLPGQDVGNTIYF | TGTGCCAGCAGCTTGCCGGGACAGGACGTGGGAAACACCATATATTTT
. | TRBJ2-7 | . | 15 | TRBV4-1 | CASSQPGPLSYEQYF | TGCGCCAGCAGCCAACCGGGTCCCCTCTCCTACGAGCAGTACTTC
TRBD1 | TRBJ1-5 | few | 14 | TRBV5-1 | CASSLTGGNQPQHF | TGCGCCAGCAGCTTAACAGGGGGGAATCAGCCCCAGCATTTT
. | TRBJ2-5 | once | 13 | TRBV10-2 | CASSSGVAETQYF | TGCGCCAGCAGTTCGGGGGTTGCAGAGACCCAGTACTTC